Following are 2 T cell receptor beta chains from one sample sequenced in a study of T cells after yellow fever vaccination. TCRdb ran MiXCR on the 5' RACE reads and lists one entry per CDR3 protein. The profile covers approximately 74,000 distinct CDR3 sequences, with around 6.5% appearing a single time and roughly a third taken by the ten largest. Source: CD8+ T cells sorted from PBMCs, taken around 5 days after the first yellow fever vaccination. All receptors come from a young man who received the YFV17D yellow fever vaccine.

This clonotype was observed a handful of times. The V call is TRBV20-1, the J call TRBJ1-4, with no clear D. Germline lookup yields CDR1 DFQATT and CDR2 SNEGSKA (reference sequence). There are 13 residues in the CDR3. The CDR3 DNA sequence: TGCAGCGCGACATGGGCTATGAATGAAAAACTGTTTTTT. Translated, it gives CSATWAMNEKLFF.

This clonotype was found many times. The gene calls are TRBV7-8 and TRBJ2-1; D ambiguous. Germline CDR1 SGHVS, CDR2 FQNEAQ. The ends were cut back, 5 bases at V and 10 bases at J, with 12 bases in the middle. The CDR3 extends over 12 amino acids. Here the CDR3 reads CASSLGNVEQFF. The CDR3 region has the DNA TGTGCCAGCAGCCTAGGGAACGTGGAGCAGTTCTTC.